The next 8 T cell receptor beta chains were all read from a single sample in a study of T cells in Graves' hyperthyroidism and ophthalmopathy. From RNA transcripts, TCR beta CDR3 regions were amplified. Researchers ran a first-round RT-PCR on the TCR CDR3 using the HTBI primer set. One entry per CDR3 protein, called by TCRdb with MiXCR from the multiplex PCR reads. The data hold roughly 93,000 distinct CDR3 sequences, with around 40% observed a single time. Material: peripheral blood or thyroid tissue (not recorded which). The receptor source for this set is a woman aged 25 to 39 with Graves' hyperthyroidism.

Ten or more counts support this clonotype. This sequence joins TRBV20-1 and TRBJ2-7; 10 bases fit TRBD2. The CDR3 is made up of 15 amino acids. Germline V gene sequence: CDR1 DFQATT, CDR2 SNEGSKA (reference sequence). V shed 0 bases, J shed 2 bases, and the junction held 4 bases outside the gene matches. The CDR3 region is CSARDITSGAYEQYF. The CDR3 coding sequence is TGCAGTGCTAGAGATATCACTAGCGGGGCCTACGAGCAGTACTTC.

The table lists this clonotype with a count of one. The CDR3 sequence is CSARDRTEKLFF. The CDR3 DNA follows: TGCAGTGCTAGAGATCGCACTGAAAAACTGTTTTTT. The rearrangement joins TRBV20-1 to TRBJ1-4; D is undetermined. Germline V gives CDR1 DFQATT, CDR2 SNEGSKA (reference sequence). The length of the CDR3 is 12 residues. Trimming shortened V by 0 bases and J by 7 bases, and 6 bases separated the two germline ends.

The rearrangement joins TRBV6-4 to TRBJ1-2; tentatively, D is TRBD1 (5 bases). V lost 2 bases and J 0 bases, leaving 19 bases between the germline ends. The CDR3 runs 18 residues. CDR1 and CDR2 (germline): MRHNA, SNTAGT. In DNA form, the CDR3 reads TGTGCCAGCAGTGACGGCGGGGGACGGGGAGGGACTAACTATGGCTACACCTTC. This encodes CASSDGGGRGGTNYGYTF.

This CDR3 reads CSATDHRPEEETQYF. Written as DNA, the CDR3 is TGCAGTGCCACCGACCACCGACCTGAGGAAGAGACCCAGTACTTC. This chain connects TRBV20-1 to TRBJ2-5; D gene ambiguous. The CDR3 runs 15 residues. V was clipped by 6 bases and J by 3 bases, with 20 bases between them. The germline V gene has CDR1 DFQATT and CDR2 SNEGSKA (reference sequence).

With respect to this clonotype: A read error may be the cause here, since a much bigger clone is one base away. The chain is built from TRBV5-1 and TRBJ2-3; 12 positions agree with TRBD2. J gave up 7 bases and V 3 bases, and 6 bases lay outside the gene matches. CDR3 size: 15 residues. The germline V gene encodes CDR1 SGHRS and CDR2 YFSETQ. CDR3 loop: CASSSGLAGTNTQYF. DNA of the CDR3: TGCGCCAGCAGCTCGGGACTAGCGGGTACAAATACGCAGTATTTT.

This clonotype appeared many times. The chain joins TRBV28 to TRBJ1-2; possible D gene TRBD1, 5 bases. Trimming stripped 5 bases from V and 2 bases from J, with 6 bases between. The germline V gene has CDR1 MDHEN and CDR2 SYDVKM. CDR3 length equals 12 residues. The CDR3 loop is CASSTGNYGYTF. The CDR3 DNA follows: TGTGCCAGCAGTACAGGAAACTATGGCTACACCTTC.

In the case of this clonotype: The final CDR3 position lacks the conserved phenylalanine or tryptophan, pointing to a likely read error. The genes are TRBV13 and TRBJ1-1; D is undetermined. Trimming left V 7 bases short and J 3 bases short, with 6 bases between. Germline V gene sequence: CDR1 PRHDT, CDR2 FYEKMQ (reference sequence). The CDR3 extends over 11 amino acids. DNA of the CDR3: TGTGCCAGCAAGGGTGACACTGAAGCTTTCCTT. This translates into CASKGDTEAFL.

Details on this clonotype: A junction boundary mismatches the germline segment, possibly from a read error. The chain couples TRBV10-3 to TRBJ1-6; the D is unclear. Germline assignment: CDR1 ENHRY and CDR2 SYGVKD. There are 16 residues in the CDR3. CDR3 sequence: CAISDGSPVYNSPLHF. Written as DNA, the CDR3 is TGTGCCATCAGTGATGGCAGCCCAGTCTATAATTCGCCCCTCCACTTT.